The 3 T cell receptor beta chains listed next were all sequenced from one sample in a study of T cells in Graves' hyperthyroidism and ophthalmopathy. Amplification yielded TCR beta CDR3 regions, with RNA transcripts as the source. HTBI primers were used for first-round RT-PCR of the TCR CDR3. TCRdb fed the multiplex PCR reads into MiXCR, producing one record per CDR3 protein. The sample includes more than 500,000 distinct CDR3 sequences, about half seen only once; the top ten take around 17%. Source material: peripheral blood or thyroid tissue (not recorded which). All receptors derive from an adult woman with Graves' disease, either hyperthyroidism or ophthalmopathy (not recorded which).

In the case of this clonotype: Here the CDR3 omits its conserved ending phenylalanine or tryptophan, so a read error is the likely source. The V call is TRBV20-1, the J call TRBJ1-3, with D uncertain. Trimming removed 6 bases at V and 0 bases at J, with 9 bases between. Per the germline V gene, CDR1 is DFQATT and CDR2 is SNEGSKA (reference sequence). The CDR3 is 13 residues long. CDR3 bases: TGCAGTGCCCAGAAAAGCTCTGGAAACACCATATATGCT. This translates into CSAQKSSGNTIYA.

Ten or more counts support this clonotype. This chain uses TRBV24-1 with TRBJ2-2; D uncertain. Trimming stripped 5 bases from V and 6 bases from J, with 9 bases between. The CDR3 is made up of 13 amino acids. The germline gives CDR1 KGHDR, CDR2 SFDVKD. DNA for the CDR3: TGTGCCACCAGTGTAAGAGCTTCCGGGGAGCTGTTTTTT. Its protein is CATSVRASGELFF.

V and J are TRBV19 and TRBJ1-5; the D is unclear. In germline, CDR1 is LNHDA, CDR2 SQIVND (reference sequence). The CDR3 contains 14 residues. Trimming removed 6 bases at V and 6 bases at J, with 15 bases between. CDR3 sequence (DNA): TGTGCCAGTAGGGAGATTTTGTCGGGTCAGCCCCAGCATTTT. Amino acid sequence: CASREILSGQPQHF.